These 29 T cell receptor beta chains originate from one sample sequenced in a study of cytomegalovirus exposure and HLA in healthy donors. The study ran its PCR with 60 Vbeta and 13 Jbeta primers. Here immunoSEQ multiplex PCR was the method, and the copy in TCRdb shows in-frame clones only, minus some. Of 250,000 or so clones detected, 80% to 95% appear once; the ten largest clones hold approximately 1.5%. Sequenced: PBMCs. These receptors were taken from a girl aged 2-10 years in good health and CMV-seronegative.

This chain links TRBV7-2 with TRBJ1-1; 7 positions agree with TRBD1. Germline CDR1 and CDR2: SGHTA and FQGNSA. The CDR3 runs 15 residues. With V trimmed by 5 bases and J by 4 bases, 10 bases remained unmatched. The CDR3 spells CASSPDRVRGTEAFF. The CDR3 DNA follows: TGTGCCAGCAGCCCCGACAGGGTAAGGGGCACTGAAGCTTTCTTT.

The chain uses TRBV11-2 and TRBJ2-7; D is perhaps TRBD2 (7 bases). In germline, CDR1 is SGHAT, CDR2 FQNNGV. This CDR3 comprises 19 residues. V was pared by 3 bases and J by 2 bases, with 26 bases between. The CDR3: CASSFFPSISGTTTYEQYF. The CDR3 DNA follows: TGTGCCAGCAGCTTTTTTCCGTCGATAAGCGGGACAACTACCTACGAGCAGTACTTC. The variable domain in full, completed from reference TRBV11-2 and TRBJ2-7, reads EAGVAQSPRYKIIEKRQSVAFWCNPISGHATLYWYQQILGQGPKLLIQFQNNGVVDDSQLPKDRFSAERLKGVDSTLKIQPAKLEDSAVYLCASSFFPSISGTTTYEQYFGPGTRLTVT.

The V call is TRBV27, the J call TRBJ2-4, with D perhaps TRBD1 (5 bases). Germline V gene data show CDR1 as MNHEY and CDR2 as SMNVEV (reference sequence). The CDR3 loop spans 13 amino acids. The V and J ends lost 6 bases and 6 bases respectively, with 12 bases between them. This CDR3 is CASSPDRLNIQYF. The CDR3 DNA sequence: TGTGCCAGCAGCCCAGACAGATTAAACATTCAGTACTTC.

The chain joins TRBV2 to TRBJ2-7; D ambiguous. Trimming left V 7 bases short and J 3 bases short, with 16 bases between. Germline V CDR1 and CDR2: SNHLY, FYNNEI. CDR3 length: 14 amino acids. The CDR3 coding sequence is TGTGCCAGCACTCGAGTGGCGGAAGACTACGAGCAGTACTTC. It yields the protein CASTRVAEDYEQYF.

The V and J genes are TRBV18 and TRBJ2-7; 8 bases align to TRBD2. Germline V gene data show CDR1 as KGHSH and CDR2 as LQKENI. This CDR3 region has 14 residues. V gave up 1 base and J gave up 3 bases; unmatched junction bases: 2. The CDR3 here is CASSPRRGDYEQYF. CDR3 in DNA: TGTGCCAGCTCACCACGGCGGGGGGACTACGAGCAGTACTTC.

The rearrangement joins TRBV6-1 to TRBJ1-1, with D possibly being TRBD1 (6 bases). The V and J ends lost 6 bases and 3 bases respectively, with 8 bases between them. The germline gives CDR1 MNHNS, CDR2 SASEGT. This CDR3 has 12 residues. Here the CDR3 DNA reads TGTGCCAGCAGCAGGGGATACACTGAAGCTTTCTTT. Its translation: CASSRGYTEAFF.

The chain's CDR3 is CAISSSDRGLKAQHF. The CDR3 nucleotides are TGTGCCATCAGTTCTTCTGACAGGGGGCTGAAGGCCCAGCATTTT. This chain links TRBV10-3 with TRBJ1-5, with 10 bases identical to TRBD1. Germline CDR1 ENHRY, CDR2 SYGVKD. J gave up 11 bases and V 5 bases, and 12 bases lay outside the gene matches. The CDR3 is 15 amino acids.

The CDR3 loop reads CASSHARYHTF. CDR3 bases: TGTGCCAGCTCCCACGCCAGATACCACACCTTC. The rearrangement links TRBV28 to TRBJ1-2, with no clear D. Trimming left V 8 bases short and J 12 bases short, with 16 bases between. The germline gives CDR1 MDHEN, CDR2 SYDVKM. The CDR3 has 11 amino acids.

Notes on this clone: Within the sample, other DNA sequences also encode this same CDR3. CDR3 sequence (DNA): TGTGCCAGCAGCTTAGAAACGGACTTACAAGAGACCCAGTACTTC. It is translated as CASSLETDLQETQYF. This rearrangement joins TRBV7-6 to TRBJ2-5; TRBD2 is a possible D gene (5 bases). With 1 base removed from V and 2 bases from J, the gap between germline ends came to 11 bases. Germline V CDR1 and CDR2: SGHVS, FNYEAQ. The CDR3 consists of 15 residues.

The J gene is TRBJ2-1, the V gene TRBV7-7; 7 bases match TRBD2. This CDR3 has 13 residues. Germline V gene data show CDR1 as SSHAT and CDR2 as FNYEAQ (reference sequence). V gave up 1 base and J gave up 6 bases; unmatched junction bases: 0. In nucleotides, the CDR3 is TGTGCCAGCAGCTTAGGGGAGGGCAATGAGCAGTTCTTC. Translation: CASSLGEGNEQFF.

In the case of this clone: A read error may account for a junction end that differs from germline. This chain connects TRBV7-9 to TRBJ1-5; no clear D. CDR1 is SEHNR and CDR2 is FQNEAQ in the germline V gene (reference sequence). This CDR3 contains 12 residues. CDR3 in DNA: TGTTCCAGCAGCTTACGGGATCAGCCCCAGCATTTT. Protein product: CSSSLRDQPQHF.

This sequence joins TRBV5-4 and TRBJ2-5; D is possibly TRBD2 (6 bases). The CDR3 is 16 amino acids. The V end lost 0 bases, the J end lost 4 bases, and 16 bases lay between the germline ends. CDR1 and CDR2 (germline): SGHNT, YYREEE (reference sequence). The CDR3 nucleotides read TGTGCCAGCAGCTTGGGCTTAGGAAGCGGGCGAGAGACCCAGTACTTC. It encodes CASSLGLGSGRETQYF.

The gene calls are TRBV19 and TRBJ1-2; the D gene is possibly TRBD1 (6 bases). The ends were cut back, 6 bases at V and 1 base at J, with 12 bases in the middle. The germline CDR1 and CDR2 sequences are LNHDA and SQIVND (reference sequence). CDR3 size: 14 residues. The CDR3 DNA sequence: TGTGCCAGTAGGAACCGACAGGATAACTATGGCTACACCTTC. Its translation is CASRNRQDNYGYTF. Variable domain in full (rest from reference TRBV19 and TRBJ1-2): DGGITQSPKYLFRKEGQNVTLSCEQNLNHDAMYWYRQDPGQGLRLIYYSQIVNDFQKGDIAEGYSVSREKKESFPLTVTSAQKNPTAFYLCASRNRQDNYGYTFGSGTRLTVV.

This chain links TRBV7-9 with TRBJ2-7; the match to TRBD2 covers 12 bases. The CDR3 covers 13 residues. J was trimmed by 6 bases and V by 3 bases; bases with no gene match: 0. The germline V gene has CDR1 SEHNR and CDR2 FQNEAQ (reference sequence). The CDR3 region has the DNA TGTGCCAGCAGCTTGACTAGCGGGAGCGAGCAGTACTTC. It translates to CASSLTSGSEQYF.

The rearrangement uses TRBV4-1 and TRBJ2-7; weak D call: TRBD1 (5 bases). CDR3 length: 14 amino acids. Trimming took 1 base from V and 3 from J, leaving 10 bases between them. Germline V gene lookup returns CDR1 MGHRA and CDR2 YSYEKL. The CDR3 DNA follows: TGCGCCAGCAGCCAAGCCCAAGGACACTACGAGCAGTACTTC. Its protein product is CASSQAQGHYEQYF.

The gene calls are TRBV19 and TRBJ1-2, with D unresolved. Germline CDR1 is LNHDA and CDR2 is SQIVND (reference sequence). The CDR3 is 14 amino acids. Deletions cut 2 bases from V and 5 bases from J, with 12 bases between. Written as DNA, the CDR3 is TGTGCCAGTAGTATAAGCGGCTATGGGTATGGCTACACCTTC. Translating gives CASSISGYGYGYTF.

The genes are TRBV25-1 and TRBJ1-6; D not resolved. This CDR3 has 14 amino acids. Germline V lookup: CDR1 MGHDK, CDR2 SYGVNS. V was shortened by 4 bases and J by 7 bases, with 11 bases between the two germline ends. CDR3 region: CASSAPGGNSPLHF. The CDR3 region has the DNA TGTGCCAGCAGTGCCCCAGGCGGGAATTCACCCCTCCACTTT.

CDR3 nucleotide sequence: TGTGCCAGCAGCTCCGAGGTAGCGGAGTACAATGAGCAGTTCTTC. Translating it yields CASSSEVAEYNEQFF. The rearrangement joins TRBV5-4 to TRBJ2-1, with D perhaps TRBD2 (6 bases). Trimming took off 3 bases at V and 4 bases at J, with 14 bases between the two ends. The germline gives CDR1 SGHNT, CDR2 YYREEE (reference sequence). The CDR3 is 15 amino acids.

Comments on this clone: The germline gene is not matched at one end of the junction; a read error may be the cause. V gene TRBV7-9 combines with J gene TRBJ1-1; D uncertain. This CDR3 is 12 amino acids long. Germline loops: CDR1 SEHNR, CDR2 FQNEAQ (reference sequence). The CDR3 DNA is TGTTCCAGCAGCTCCCCGTACACTGAAGCTTTCTTT. It yields the protein CSSSSPYTEAFF.

The V and J genes are TRBV30 and TRBJ1-2; D uncertain. The germline V gene has CDR1 GTSNPN and CDR2 SVGIG (reference sequence). V was pared by 2 bases and J by 3 bases, with 7 bases between. The CDR3 is made up of 12 amino acids. Here the CDR3 reads CAWSQEDYGYTF. The CDR3 DNA sequence: TGTGCCTGGAGTCAGGAAGACTATGGCTACACCTTC.

The rearrangement uses TRBV27 and TRBJ2-3; 7 positions match TRBD1. Germline CDR1 is MNHEY and CDR2 is SMNVEV (reference sequence). Trimming cost V 3 bases and J 3 bases; bases outside gene matches: 6. The CDR3 is made up of 15 amino acids. CDR3 sequence: CASSFTTGWTDTQYF. The CDR3, as DNA: TGTGCCAGCAGTTTTACGACAGGGTGGACAGATACGCAGTATTTT.

The genes are TRBV5-1 and TRBJ2-7; D perhaps matches TRBD2 (5 bases). The CDR3 runs to 13 residues. Trimming removed 2 bases at V and 2 bases at J, with 8 bases between. Germline values: CDR1 SGHRS, CDR2 YFSETQ. In nucleotides, the CDR3 is TGCGCCAGCAGCTTCGGGAAGACCTACGAGCAGTACTTC. This encodes CASSFGKTYEQYF.

The chain uses TRBV7-9 and TRBJ2-1, with TRBD2 matching over 10 bases. V trimming: 5 bases; J trimming: 2 bases; junction bases outside the gene matches: 9. CDR1 and CDR2 from the germline V gene are SEHNR and FQNEAQ (reference sequence). This CDR3 has 17 residues. The CDR3 here is CASSPRPSGSPYNEQFF. CDR3 DNA sequence: TGTGCCAGCAGCCCTCGACCTAGCGGGAGCCCCTACAATGAGCAGTTCTTC.

This clone came up a few times. This sequence joins TRBV13 and TRBJ2-7, with D uncertain. In germline, CDR1 is PRHDT, CDR2 FYEKMQ (reference sequence). V gave up 3 bases and J gave up 3 bases, with 6 bases separating them. The CDR3 loop spans 12 amino acids. The CDR3 region is CASSFYGYEQYF. As DNA, the CDR3 is TGTGCCAGCAGCTTCTACGGCTACGAGCAGTACTTC.

The gene calls are TRBV7-9 and TRBJ2-2, with D possibly being TRBD2 (6 bases). V was shortened by 4 bases and J by 4 bases, with 22 bases between the two germline ends. Germline values: CDR1 SEHNR, CDR2 FQNEAQ (reference sequence). This CDR3 contains 18 residues. The CDR3 region is CASSSLWGEPPATGELFF. CDR3 in DNA: TGTGCCAGCAGCTCCTTATGGGGGGAGCCGCCGGCCACCGGGGAGCTGTTTTTT.

The gene calls are TRBV28 and TRBJ1-5; D remains unclear. Germline V CDR1 and CDR2: MDHEN, SYDVKM. V was pared by 4 bases and J by 0 bases, with 13 bases between. There are 16 residues in the CDR3. CDR3: CASSSPQINSNQPQHF. Written as DNA, the CDR3 is TGTGCCAGCAGTTCACCACAGATTAATAGCAATCAGCCCCAGCATTTT.

A note on this clone: This CDR3 is also generated by other DNA sequences in the sample. The rearrangement links TRBV2 to TRBJ1-2; TRBD1 agrees at 9 bases. With 6 bases clipped from V and 6 bases from J, the junction kept 2 bases outside the gene matches. The CDR3 is 12 amino acids. The germline gives CDR1 SNHLY, CDR2 FYNNEI. Here the CDR3 reads CASRDRGDGYTF. The CDR3 DNA is TGTGCCAGCAGGGACAGGGGAGATGGCTACACCTTC.

This clone was seen only once. The V call is TRBV5-6, the J call TRBJ1-2; tentatively, D is TRBD1 (5 bases). The V gene's germline CDR1 is SGHDT and CDR2 YYEEEE. The V and J ends lost 1 base and 8 bases respectively, with 15 bases between them. The CDR3 has 14 residues. The CDR3 region is CASSLWGPANGYTF. The CDR3 bases are TGTGCCAGCAGCTTGTGGGGCCCCGCTAACGGCTACACCTTC.

The CDR3 DNA reads as TGTGCCAGCAGCCCTAGGACAGGCTCCTACAATGAGCAGTTCTTC. Amino acid sequence: CASSPRTGSYNEQFF. This chain joins TRBV9 and TRBJ2-1, with 7 bases aligning to TRBD1. CDR1 and CDR2 from the germline V gene are SGDLS and YYNGEE. The CDR3 contains 15 residues. V was pared by 4 bases and J by 0 bases, with 4 bases of the junction left unmatched.